Below, 27 T cell receptor beta chains from the same sample are listed, as sequenced in a study of CXCR3-negative and CXCR3-positive naive CD8 T cells. UMI-tagged TRB cDNA libraries were built via 5' RACE. TCRdb reprocessed the 5' RACE reads, with one entry per CDR3 protein and no DNA. The table for this sample gives fewer than 60,000 distinct CDR3 sequences. The sequenced material came from naive CXCR3- CD8+ T cells from blood. Specified subset: CD45RO-CCR7+CD27+CD95- naive CD8+ T cells lacking CXCR3 (TNR3-). Receptor source: a human donor in good health. Some clones in this sample may be carry-over from other donors' samples.

The J gene is TRBJ1-3, the V gene TRBV18; TCRdb designates TRBD1, a call that cannot be tested without DNA. The CDR3 spans 15 residues. Germline V gene data show CDR1 as KGHSH and CDR2 as LQKENI. CDR3 sequence: CASSPDRRSGNTIYF.

The chain links TRBV3-1 to TRBJ2-1; there is no DNA to check the TCRdb D call of TRBD2. The CDR3 is made up of 17 amino acids. The germline V gene encodes CDR1 LGHDT and CDR2 YNNKEL (reference sequence). This CDR3 reads CASSQEKSGVSYNEQFF.

The V gene is TRBV5-1, the J gene TRBJ2-7; TCRdb lists TRBD1, though no DNA is available to test this call. Germline V gene data show CDR1 as SGHRS and CDR2 as YFSETQ. CDR3 size: 15 residues. The CDR3 sequence: CASSLMRGEGDEQYF.

V usage is TRBV10-3 and J usage is TRBJ1-1; with no DNA, the TCRdb D assignment of TRBD1 cannot be verified. Germline CDR1 and CDR2: ENHRY and SYGVKD. CDR3 length equals 13 residues. This CDR3 reads CAVLRATDTEAFF.

The gene calls are TRBV7-6 and TRBJ2-1; the TCRdb D gene call, TRBD2, has no DNA to confirm it. Looked up from germline, CDR1 is SGHVS and CDR2 is FNYEAQ. This CDR3 contains 13 residues. CDR3 amino acids: CASSLGLYNEQFF.

This chain links TRBV5-1 with TRBJ2-1; TCRdb's D call, TRBD1, is unchecked because there is no DNA. The CDR3 is 13 amino acids. CDR1 is SGHRS and CDR2 is YFSETQ in the germline V gene. The CDR3 spells CASSPAGDNEQFF.

The rearrangement links TRBV29-1 to TRBJ1-2; TCRdb returns TRBD1, unconfirmable since there is no DNA. The germline CDR1 and CDR2 sequences are SQVTM and ANQGSEA. CDR3 length equals 13 residues. CDR3 residues: CSVETGVAYGYTF.

The rearrangement joins TRBV29-1 to TRBJ2-2. The germline V gene has CDR1 SQVTM and CDR2 ANQGSEA. The CDR3 length is 12 residues. Here the CDR3 reads CSVEVMGGELFF.

The chain links TRBV12-3 or TRBV12-4 to TRBJ1-1. This CDR3 spans 12 amino acids. The CDR3 protein is CASSLTRSEAFF.

The rearrangement uses TRBV2 and TRBJ2-1. CDR3 size: 11 residues. The germline V gene has CDR1 SNHLY and CDR2 FYNNEI. The CDR3 spells CASGFSNEQFF.

The chain couples TRBV7-6 to TRBJ2-3. The CDR3 length is 12 residues. Per germline, CDR1 SGHVS and CDR2 FNYEAQ. The CDR3 here is CASSFYTDTQYF.

This chain uses TRBV12-3 or TRBV12-4 with TRBJ2-5. The CDR3 totals 11 residues. This chain's CDR3 is CASKREETQYF.

The genes are TRBV7-9 and TRBJ2-5; the D gene TCRdb calls, TRBD1, cannot be checked with no DNA. Germline CDR1 SEHNR, CDR2 FQNEAQ (reference sequence). This CDR3 region has 14 residues. The CDR3: CASSLKGRGETQYF.

This chain connects TRBV28 to TRBJ2-1; TCRdb outputs TRBD2, but without DNA this stays unchecked. The V gene's germline CDR1 is MDHEN and CDR2 SYDVKM. The CDR3 length is 15 residues. Here the CDR3 reads CASSLILAGANEQFF. Together with reference TRBV28 and TRBJ2-1, the CDR3 gives the full variable domain: DVKVTQSSRYLVKRTGEKVFLECVQDMDHENMFWYRQDPGLGLRLIYFSYDVKMKEKGDIPEGYSVSREKKERFSLILESASTNQTSMYLCASSLILAGANEQFFGPGTRLTVL.

The gene calls are TRBV19 and TRBJ1-1; TCRdb gives TRBD1 as the D gene, but with no DNA this cannot be confirmed. The CDR3 extends over 13 amino acids. Germline V gene lookup returns CDR1 LNHDA and CDR2 SQIVND (reference sequence). The CDR3: CASSATGGTEAFF.

This chain joins TRBV28 and TRBJ1-4; TCRdb's D gene call, TRBD1, goes unchecked for lack of DNA. Germline CDR1 reads MDHEN; CDR2 reads SYDVKM. There are 15 residues in the CDR3. The CDR3 reads CASSLLTAQGEKLFF. The variable domain in full, with the rest retrieved from reference TRBV28 and TRBJ1-4, is DVKVTQSSRYLVKRTGEKVFLECVQDMDHENMFWYRQDPGLGLRLIYFSYDVKMKEKGDIPEGYSVSREKKERFSLILESASTNQTSMYLCASSLLTAQGEKLFFGSGTQLSVL.

This chain links TRBV28 with TRBJ1-5; TCRdb gives TRBD1 as the D gene, but with no DNA this cannot be confirmed. Germline CDR1 reads MDHEN; CDR2 reads SYDVKM. This CDR3 is built from 15 residues. CDR3 region: CASSTIGQVDQPQHF.

The rearrangement uses TRBV27 and TRBJ2-7; TCRdb reports TRBD1, a call that lacks DNA to check it against. Germline V gene sequence: CDR1 MNHEY, CDR2 SMNVEV (reference sequence). CDR3 length: 15 residues. CDR3 in amino acids: CASSLTGTDYYEQYF.

This chain connects TRBV12-5 to TRBJ1-4; TCRdb gives TRBD1 as the D gene, but with no DNA this cannot be confirmed. The length of the CDR3 is 15 residues. In germline, CDR1 is LGHNT, CDR2 FRNRAP. The CDR3 is CASGTDRVGDEKLFF.

The chain is built from TRBV6-2 or TRBV6-3 and TRBJ2-1; TCRdb indicates TRBD2, and absent DNA this call remains unverified. Germline V gives CDR1 MNHEY, CDR2 SVGEGT. CDR3 length: 17 residues. Here the CDR3 reads CASSYPRPGTSGNEQFF.

The V call is TRBV3-1, the J call TRBJ2-3. CDR3 length: 14 residues. Germline loops: CDR1 LGHDT, CDR2 YNNKEL (reference sequence). The CDR3 spells CASSQVRRTDTQYF.

V is TRBV6-2 or TRBV6-3 and J is TRBJ2-7; the TCRdb D gene call, TRBD1, has no DNA to confirm it. Germline assignment: CDR1 MNHEY and CDR2 SVGEGT. The CDR3 runs to 14 residues. The CDR3 sequence is CASSYGGPTYEQYF.

This clonotype is medium-sized by frequency. The chain links TRBV20-1 to TRBJ2-5; the TCRdb D gene call, TRBD1, has no DNA to confirm it. The V gene's germline CDR1 is DFQATT and CDR2 SNEGSKA (reference sequence). There are 14 residues in the CDR3. CDR3 sequence: CSARGGTVTETQYF.

This chain connects TRBV29-1 to TRBJ2-7; as DNA is missing, the TRBD1 call by TCRdb cannot be tested. CDR3 length equals 13 residues. Germline V lookup: CDR1 SQVTM, CDR2 ANQGSEA. CDR3 protein: CSIPGRGFYEQYF.

V usage is TRBV6-1 and J usage is TRBJ2-7; TCRdb's D call of TRBD2 is untestable without DNA. Germline loops: CDR1 MNHNS, CDR2 SASEGT. The CDR3 is 13 amino acids. The CDR3 here is CASTTGPSYEQYF.

CDR3 amino acids: CSAARQTRRNYGYTF. The V call is TRBV20-1, the J call TRBJ1-2; as DNA is missing, the TRBD1 call by TCRdb cannot be tested. CDR3 length equals 15 residues. From germline, CDR1 is DFQATT and CDR2 SNEGSKA (reference sequence).

J is TRBJ2-7 and V is TRBV12-3 or TRBV12-4; TCRdb calls TRBD2, which cannot be checked without DNA. This CDR3 has 14 amino acids. CDR3 amino acids: CASSSEGSSGEQYF.